This T cell receptor (beta chain) was documented in a study of shared clonotypes between healthy human individuals. Study-wide background: The cohort had two women and a few men, ages 18 to 49.

Germline loops: CDR1 SNHLY, CDR2 FYNNEI. The CDR3 has 13 amino acids. Trimming left V 6 bases short and J 0 bases short, with 8 bases between. Original methodology: ImmunoSEQ supplied junction-only sequences lacking quality scores, so filtering was different. Using immunoSEQ multiplex PCR, the repertoire was profiled, and TCRdb retains in-frame clones only, with some absent. V and J calls and clone size come straight from that table; D and trimming were deduced from the DNA. The sample has more than 2 million clones, around 95% seen once. V gene TRBV2 combines with J gene TRBJ1-1; tentative D call: TRBD1 (5 bases). The sequenced material came from naive CD4+ T cells sorted from blood. As to subset: CD45RA+ positively selected. The receptor was derived from a man between 18 and 29 years old in good health. The CDR3 DNA is TGTGCCAGCAGGATGGGACTGAACACTGAAGCTTTCTTT. As protein: CASRMGLNTEAFF.